One sample yielded the 9 T cell receptor beta chains listed below, sequenced in a study of blood T cell repertoires in COVID-19. Sequencing was performed with immunoSEQ multiplex PCR; in TCRdb, only in-frame clones are kept and a portion is missing. The sample yields about 59,000 clones, around 86% seen once. The sample taken for sequencing was peripheral blood. These receptors were taken from a woman of 80 years or more with acute or convalescent COVID-19.

The chain is built from TRBV28 and TRBJ2-7; D is possibly TRBD2 (6 bases). The V gene's germline CDR1 is MDHEN and CDR2 SYDVKM. CDR3 length: 13 residues. Deletions cut 6 bases from V and 10 bases from J, with 19 bases between. CDR3: CASRGGLSGYQYF. CDR3 in DNA: TGTGCCAGCAGGGGGGGACTTTCGGGGTACCAGTACTTC.

The table lists this clone with a few counts. The genes are TRBV29-1 and TRBJ2-4; 9 bases are a match to TRBD1. V shed 5 bases, J shed 4 bases, and the junction held 3 bases outside the gene matches. Germline CDR1 and CDR2: SQVTM and ANQGSEA. CDR3 length: 13 amino acids. The CDR3 DNA reads TGCAGCGTTCCCGGGACAGGGAAAAACATTCAGTACTTC. It is translated as CSVPGTGKNIQYF.

The chain is built from TRBV7-6 and TRBJ1-2; 8 nucleotides agree with TRBD1. Germline values: CDR1 SGHVS, CDR2 FNYEAQ. Trimming removed 1 base from V and 4 bases from J; junction bases left unmatched: 5. The length of the CDR3 is 15 residues. The CDR3 spells CASSLGTGTPYGYTF. CDR3 DNA: TGTGCCAGCAGCTTAGGGACAGGGACCCCCTATGGCTACACCTTC.

This chain links TRBV6-5 with TRBJ2-7, with D tentatively TRBD1 (5 bases). This CDR3 has 13 amino acids. V lost 8 bases, J lost 0 bases, and 11 bases lay in between. Germline CDR1 reads MNHEY; CDR2 reads SVGAGI. The CDR3 spells CASGVTASYEQYF. Written as DNA, the CDR3 is TGTGCCAGCGGGGTGACAGCCTCCTACGAGCAGTACTTC.

This clone has only one observation. The chain joins TRBV6-4 to TRBJ2-1, with 7 nucleotides matching TRBD1. This CDR3 spans 13 amino acids. Germline-derived CDR1 and CDR2 are MRHNA and SNTAGT. Trimming cost V 1 base and J 7 bases; bases outside gene matches: 1. The CDR3 DNA is TGTGCCAGCAGTGACTTGACAGGGAATGAGCAGTTCTTC. Its protein is CASSDLTGNEQFF.

The chain joins TRBV7-6 to TRBJ1-2, with D unresolved. Looked up from germline, CDR1 is SGHVS and CDR2 is FNYEAQ. The CDR3 extends over 14 amino acids. With 5 bases removed from V and 2 bases from J, the gap between germline ends came to 12 bases. DNA for the CDR3: TGTGCCAGCAGCCCTGGTTGGGAGAACTATGGCTACACCTTC. It encodes CASSPGWENYGYTF.

The chain combines TRBV19 with TRBJ2-3; D is undetermined. The CDR3 runs to 13 residues. The V end was cut by 8 bases, the J end by 3 bases, with 12 bases between. Germline CDR1 LNHDA, CDR2 SQIVND (reference sequence). CDR3 nucleotide sequence: TGTGCCAGTTCTTTGGGCCTAACAGATACGCAGTATTTT. It specifies CASSLGLTDTQYF.

This clone was detected once. The rearrangement joins TRBV30 to TRBJ1-2, with TRBD1 as a possible D gene (5 bases). In germline, CDR1 is GTSNPN, CDR2 SVGIG (reference sequence). The V gene lost 2 bases and the J gene lost 4 bases, with 11 bases spanning the gap. The CDR3 consists of 13 residues. CDR3 region: CAWSWGVGYGYTF. DNA for the CDR3: TGTGCCTGGAGTTGGGGGGTTGGCTATGGCTACACCTTC.

This clone was seen only once. This chain connects TRBV19 to TRBJ2-4; perhaps TRBD1 as D (7 bases). The CDR3 spans 15 residues. V dropped 4 bases and J dropped 2 bases, with 12 bases sitting between them. Germline CDR1 and CDR2: LNHDA and SQIVND (reference sequence). The CDR3 spells CASSRRGHTKNIQYF. In nucleotides, the CDR3 is TGTGCCAGTAGTAGGAGGGGGCATACCAAAAACATTCAGTACTTC.